The 30 T cell receptor beta chains given below trace back to one sample, sequenced in a study of shared clonotypes between healthy human individuals. Positive CCR7 selection of CD45RO-negative cells yielded the naive CD8 cells, and terminally differentiated effector memory CD45RA+ cells were excluded. Measured with immunoSEQ multiplex PCR; TCRdb has only the in-frame clones, and not every one. The table has 1.5 million to 2.5 million clones, 85% to 95% seen once. The sequencing input was naive CD8+ T cells sorted from blood. Source of these receptors: a man aged 18 to 35 in good health.

The chain combines TRBV12-5 with TRBJ2-7; the D gene could be TRBD1 or TRBD2 (6 bases each). This CDR3 is built from 13 residues. The V gene's germline CDR1 is LGHNT and CDR2 FRNRAP. V was trimmed by 7 bases and J by 6 bases, leaving 16 bases between them. For the CDR3, the DNA is TGTGCTAGTGTGTGGGGGGCTGGGGGCGAGCAGTACTTC. Translated, it gives CASVWGAGGEQYF.

In the case of this clone: One end of the junction does not line up with germline, which may come from a read error. The sample contains more than one DNA sequence encoding this CDR3. V usage is TRBV7-9 and J usage is TRBJ2-4, with D perhaps TRBD1 (6 bases). This CDR3 comprises 12 residues. CDR1 SEHNR and CDR2 FQNEAQ come from the germline V gene (reference sequence). CDR3 region: CASSPADSRLHF. CDR3 sequence (DNA): TGTGCCAGCAGCCCCGCGGACAGCCGATTGCACTTC.

J is TRBJ2-1 and V is TRBV29-1; possibly TRBD2 for D (6 bases). From germline, CDR1 is SQVTM and CDR2 ANQGSEA. Deletions cut 3 bases from V and 0 bases from J, with 9 bases between. This CDR3 is built from 14 residues. The CDR3 spells CSVDRESSYNEQFF. The DNA for the CDR3 is TGCAGCGTTGATCGGGAGAGCTCCTACAATGAGCAGTTCTTC.

This chain connects TRBV6-1 to TRBJ1-4; 7 bases fit TRBD1. The V gene's germline CDR1 is MNHNS and CDR2 SASEGT. This CDR3 is 14 amino acids long. After removal of 4 bases from V and 8 bases from J, the junction contained 7 bases not matched to a gene. The CDR3 DNA reads as TGTGCCAGCAGTGGACAGGGTAGCTACGAAAAACTGTTTTTT. The encoded protein is CASSGQGSYEKLFF.

The rearrangement joins TRBV5-4 to TRBJ2-7; D is perhaps TRBD1 or TRBD2 (6 bases each). Germline V gene lookup returns CDR1 SGHNT and CDR2 YYREEE (reference sequence). V lost 4 bases to trimming and J lost 0 bases, with 20 bases between them. The CDR3 is made up of 17 amino acids. The chain's CDR3 is CASSTSLGGLSSYEQYF. In DNA, the CDR3 is TGTGCCAGCAGCACCTCACTAGGGGGACTTAGCTCCTACGAGCAGTACTTC.

CDR3 coding DNA: TGTGCCAGCAGCTTAGAAATGGGACTCCCCACTGAAGCTTTCTTT. It is translated as CASSLEMGLPTEAFF. This rearrangement joins TRBV11-2 to TRBJ1-1, with D perhaps matching TRBD1 (5 bases). V was clipped by 0 bases and J by 4 bases, with 12 bases between them. Germline V CDR1 and CDR2: SGHAT, FQNNGV. The CDR3 totals 15 residues.

Only a few counts were recorded for this clone. The genes are TRBV30 and TRBJ1-5, with unresolved D. V was pared by 0 bases and J by 4 bases, with 7 bases between. CDR1 and CDR2 (germline): GTSNPN, SVGIG (reference sequence). This CDR3 comprises 13 residues. CDR3 bases: TGTGCCTGGAGTGTCGGGCATAATCAGCCCCAGCATTTT. Its translation is CAWSVGHNQPQHF.

The V and J genes are TRBV29-1 and TRBJ2-7, with D possibly being TRBD1 or TRBD2 (5 bases each). The V gene lost 7 bases and the J gene lost 7 bases, with 23 bases spanning the gap. The CDR3 sequence is 14 residues long. Looked up from germline, CDR1 is SQVTM and CDR2 is ANQGSEA. The CDR3 DNA is TGCAGCGCCGCCGCCTTGGGGGAGCTGGGGGAGCAGTACTTC. Its protein is CSAAALGELGEQYF.

V and J are TRBV21-1 and TRBJ2-2. TRBV21-1 is a recognized pseudogene. The CDR3 loop spans 16 amino acids. The CDR3 sequence: CASSKEAGQNTGELFF. CDR3 nucleotide sequence: TGTGCCAGCAGCAAAGAGGCCGGGCAGAACACCGGGGAGCTGTTTTTT.

This chain links TRBV27 with TRBJ1-4; unclear D gene. V was clipped by 6 bases and J by 8 bases, with 13 bases between them. CDR1 is MNHEY and CDR2 is SMNVEV in the germline V gene (reference sequence). This CDR3 spans 13 amino acids. The CDR3 here is CASRPNRGEKLFF. Written as DNA, the CDR3 is TGTGCCAGCAGACCAAATCGCGGGGAAAAACTGTTTTTT.

The chain couples TRBV28 to TRBJ2-2; tentative D call: TRBD1 (6 bases). Germline-derived CDR1 and CDR2 are MDHEN and SYDVKM. This CDR3 has 15 residues. The germline V and J ends were trimmed by 6 bases and 1 base, with 12 bases remaining between them. Here the CDR3 reads CASRVTGLNTGELFF. The CDR3 DNA follows: TGTGCCAGCAGGGTTACAGGGTTGAACACCGGGGAGCTGTTTTTT.

The table lists this clone with a few counts. V gene TRBV29-1 combines with J gene TRBJ1-1; tentatively, D is TRBD1 (5 bases). CDR3 size: 10 residues. V was cut by 6 bases and J by 7 bases, with 9 bases left in between. Looked up from germline, CDR1 is SQVTM and CDR2 is ANQGSEA. The CDR3 DNA reads TGCAGCGTCCGGGGCTATGAAGCTTTCTTT. Protein product: CSVRGYEAFF.

The V gene is TRBV18, the J gene TRBJ2-2; D is uncertain. The germline V gene encodes CDR1 KGHSH and CDR2 LQKENI. This CDR3 has 15 residues. With 0 bases removed from V and 1 base from J, the gap between germline ends came to 6 bases. The CDR3 DNA sequence: TGTGCCAGCTCACCACCGGCAGGGAACACCGGGGAGCTGTTTTTT. Amino acid sequence: CASSPPAGNTGELFF.

Worth noting for this clone: Distinct nucleotide sequences in the sample also encode this CDR3. The rearrangement links TRBV27 to TRBJ1-1, with a possible D match to TRBD1 (6 bases). CDR3 length: 13 amino acids. Germline loops: CDR1 MNHEY, CDR2 SMNVEV (reference sequence). Deletions cut 5 bases from V and 4 bases from J, with 11 bases between. CDR3 protein: CASSLQGPTEAFF. DNA of the CDR3: TGTGCCAGCAGTCTACAGGGTCCCACTGAAGCTTTCTTT.

This clone appeared once. The V call is TRBV14, the J call TRBJ1-6, with TRBD1 matching over 7 bases. CDR1 is SGHDN and CDR2 is FVKESK in the germline V gene. V gave up 4 bases and J gave up 7 bases; unmatched junction bases: 4. This CDR3 spans 14 amino acids. The CDR3 region has the DNA TGTGCCAGCAGCCTCTGGGACAGCAATTCACCCCTCCACTTT. Protein sequence: CASSLWDSNSPLHF.

The V and J genes are TRBV4-1 and TRBJ2-7, with 8 bases fitting TRBD1. The CDR3 contains 13 residues. V was clipped by 4 bases and J by 6 bases; unmatched bases: 5. Germline loops: CDR1 MGHRA, CDR2 YSYEKL. CDR3 region: CASSPLTGGEQYF. For the CDR3, the DNA is TGCGCCAGCAGCCCACTTACAGGGGGCGAGCAGTACTTC.

V is TRBV4-3 and J is TRBJ2-1; weak D call: TRBD2 (6 bases). The CDR3 is 16 amino acids. V gave up 0 bases and J gave up 3 bases, with 12 bases separating them. Germline CDR1 reads LGHNA; CDR2 reads YSLEER. The CDR3 DNA reads as TGCGCCAGCAGCCAAGAACAACTAGCAGACTACAATGAGCAGTTCTTC. Its protein is CASSQEQLADYNEQFF.

In this sample, this clone turned up once. The chain combines TRBV5-6 with TRBJ2-5; possibly TRBD1 for D (6 bases). V lost 4 bases to trimming and J lost 2 bases, with 18 bases between them. The CDR3 runs to 16 residues. The germline gives CDR1 SGHDT, CDR2 YYEEEE. CDR3 nucleotides: TGTGCCAGCAGCCCTCTAAGGGACACGATACAAGAGACCCAGTACTTC. Translating gives CASSPLRDTIQETQYF. The whole variable domain, filled in from reference TRBV5-6 and TRBJ2-5, reads DAGVTQSPTHLIKTRGQQVTLRCSPKSGHDTVSWYQQALGQGPQFIFQYYEEEERQRGNFPDRFSGHQFPNYSSELNVNALLLGDSALYLCASSPLRDTIQETQYFGPGTRLLVL.

The chain combines TRBV19 with TRBJ2-1; 8 bases fit TRBD2. With V trimmed by 3 bases and J by 4 bases, 11 bases remained unmatched. Germline lookup yields CDR1 LNHDA and CDR2 SQIVND (reference sequence). The CDR3 extends over 17 amino acids. The CDR3 region has the DNA TGTGCCAGTAGTATTTTCCTGGCGGAGCGGGGGTACAATGAGCAGTTCTTC. Residues: CASSIFLAERGYNEQFF.

The chain uses TRBV19 and TRBJ2-7; TRBD2 matches at 8 bases. The CDR3 consists of 14 residues. With V trimmed by 7 bases and J by 5 bases, 10 bases remained unmatched. Germline CDR1 and CDR2: LNHDA and SQIVND (reference sequence). The CDR3 DNA reads TGTGCCAGTAATCTGGGCGGGGGGTCGGACGAGCAGTACTTC. Encoded protein: CASNLGGGSDEQYF.

This CDR3 reads CAISESKASYNEQFF. For the CDR3, the DNA is TGTGCCATCAGTGAGTCGAAAGCCAGCTACAATGAGCAGTTCTTC. The chain combines TRBV10-3 with TRBJ2-1; D is uncertain. This CDR3 is built from 15 residues. With 0 bases removed from V and 3 bases from J, the gap between germline ends came to 9 bases. The germline V gene has CDR1 ENHRY and CDR2 SYGVKD.

The J gene is TRBJ1-4, the V gene TRBV11-2; D is perhaps TRBD1 (6 bases). Trimming took off 5 bases at V and 4 bases at J, with 11 bases between the two ends. The germline V gene has CDR1 SGHAT and CDR2 FQNNGV. The CDR3 runs 14 residues. CDR3 sequence reads: CASSRTGINEKLFF. The CDR3 nucleotides are TGTGCCAGCAGCCGTACAGGGATTAATGAAAAACTGTTTTTT.

CDR3: CASSQDREDSYEQYF. CDR3 DNA: TGCGCCAGCAGCCAAGATCGAGAGGACAGCTACGAGCAGTACTTC. The chain couples TRBV4-3 to TRBJ2-7; a weak D match, TRBD1 (6 bases). The CDR3 runs to 15 residues. The germline gives CDR1 LGHNA, CDR2 YSLEER. V lost 0 bases to trimming and J lost 3 bases, with 12 bases between them.

V gene TRBV7-8 combines with J gene TRBJ1-6; possible D gene TRBD1, 5 bases. The V gene lost 5 bases and the J gene lost 0 bases, with 14 bases spanning the gap. CDR1 is SGHVS, CDR2 FQNEAQ, per germline. The CDR3 is made up of 17 amino acids. Here the CDR3 reads CASSRTFVSSYNSPLHF. The CDR3 bases are TGTGCCAGCAGCCGGACATTCGTTAGCTCCTATAATTCACCCCTCCACTTT.

The rearrangement links TRBV4-3 to TRBJ2-1, with D maybe TRBD2 (6 bases). The V end lost 0 bases, the J end lost 5 bases, and 14 bases lay between the germline ends. The CDR3 extends over 16 amino acids. CDR1 LGHNA and CDR2 YSLEER come from the germline V gene. The CDR3 region is CASSQEITSTNNEQFF. Written as DNA, the CDR3 is TGCGCCAGCAGCCAAGAGATCACTAGCACGAACAATGAGCAGTTCTTC.

Points on this clone: Other DNA sequences of this sample code for an identical CDR3. The V and J genes are TRBV4-1 and TRBJ2-3; D remains unclear. CDR1 is MGHRA, CDR2 YSYEKL, per germline. Between the trimmed V and J ends, which lost 3 bases and 2 bases, there was a span of 9 bases. The CDR3 spans 14 residues. This CDR3 is CASSQVGNTDTQYF. The CDR3 DNA follows: TGCGCCAGCAGCCAGGTGGGGAACACAGATACGCAGTATTTT.

This chain connects TRBV11-3 to TRBJ2-7; D is unresolved. Germline CDR1 and CDR2: SGHNT and YENEEA. The CDR3 sequence is 15 residues long. Deletions cut 5 bases from V and 1 base from J, with 15 bases between. The CDR3 sequence: CASSPGPDPSYEQYF. The CDR3 DNA reads as TGTGCCAGCAGCCCCGGGCCAGATCCTTCCTACGAGCAGTACTTC.

The chain employs TRBV11-2 and TRBJ1-2; D is unclear. Trimming took 9 bases from V and 5 from J, leaving 13 bases between them. The CDR3 runs to 12 residues. Germline V gene lookup returns CDR1 SGHAT and CDR2 FQNNGV. CDR3 region: CARCAGVYGYTF. CDR3 DNA sequence: TGTGCCAGATGTGCGGGAGTTTATGGCTACACCTTC.

This sequence joins TRBV28 and TRBJ1-2; TRBD1 might be the D (6 bases). This CDR3 comprises 17 residues. V was pared by 2 bases and J by 4 bases, with 20 bases between. Germline values: CDR1 MDHEN, CDR2 SYDVKM. CDR3 residues: CASSLTGQYSLSYGYTF. The CDR3 nucleotides read TGTGCCAGCAGTTTAACTGGACAGTACAGCCTAAGCTATGGCTACACCTTC.

The V and J genes are TRBV5-4 and TRBJ1-2; weak D call: TRBD1 (5 bases). V gave up 2 bases and J gave up 2 bases, with 10 bases separating them. Germline CDR1 reads SGHNT; CDR2 reads YYREEE (reference sequence). CDR3 length: 14 residues. CDR3 DNA: TGTGCCAGCAGCTTATTGGGGCTCAACTATGGCTACACCTTC. Its translation is CASSLLGLNYGYTF. The full variable domain, in which reference TRBV5-4 and TRBJ1-2 provide the parts outside the CDR3, is ETGVTQSPTHLIKTRGQQVTLRCSSQSGHNTVSWYQQALGQGPQFIFQYYREEENGRGNFPPRFSGLQFPNYSSELNVNALELDDSALYLCASSLLGLNYGYTFGSGTRLTVV.